This paragraph reports one T cell receptor (beta chain). Its antigen remains unknown. This entry belongs to a study of T cell responses to AZD1222 COVID-19 vaccine. General study points: Regions left unmutated in variants are reportedly the target of nearly half of spike-specific TCRs. Only a handful of AZD1222 recipients were seropositive at baseline. Spike as a whole was targeted by vaccine-associated CD4 TCRs, dominant at 160-218 and 743-854.

Here immunoSEQ multiplex PCR was the method, and the copy in TCRdb shows in-frame clones only, minus some. The sample includes some 130,000 clones, roughly 84% of them seen just once. The sequence came from an adult in good health. Sequencing used peripheral blood, obtained on day 0 of AZD1222 vaccination.

Written as DNA, the CDR3 is TGCGCCAGCAGCCCAACCGGGACTAGCGGGGAGCCCCATGAGCAGTTCTTC. It specifies CASSPTGTSGEPHEQFF. The chain combines TRBV5-1 with TRBJ2-1, with 13 bases that match TRBD2. Germline V CDR1 and CDR2: SGHRS, YFSETQ. Trimming cost V 4 bases and J 8 bases; bases outside gene matches: 12. The CDR3 loop spans 17 amino acids.